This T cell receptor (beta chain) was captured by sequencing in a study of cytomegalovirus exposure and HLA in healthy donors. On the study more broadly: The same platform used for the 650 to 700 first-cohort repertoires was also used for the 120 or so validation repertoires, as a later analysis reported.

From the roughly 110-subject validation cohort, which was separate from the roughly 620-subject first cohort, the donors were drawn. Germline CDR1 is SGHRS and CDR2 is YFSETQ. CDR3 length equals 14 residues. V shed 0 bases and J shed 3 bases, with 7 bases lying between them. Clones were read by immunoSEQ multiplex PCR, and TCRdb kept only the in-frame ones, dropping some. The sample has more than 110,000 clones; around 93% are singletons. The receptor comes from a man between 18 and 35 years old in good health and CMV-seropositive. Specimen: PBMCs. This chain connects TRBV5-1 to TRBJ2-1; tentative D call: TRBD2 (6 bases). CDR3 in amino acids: CASSLERVYNEQFF. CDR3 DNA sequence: TGCGCCAGCAGCTTGGAGCGGGTCTACAATGAGCAGTTCTTC.